These 30 T cell receptor beta chains share one sample of origin, sequenced in a study of blood T cell repertoires in COVID-19. Using immunoSEQ multiplex PCR, the repertoire was profiled, and TCRdb retains in-frame clones only, with some absent. The sample includes 250,000 to 300,000 clones, 70% to 90% of them seen just once. Sequenced material: PBMCs or T cells enriched from blood (not recorded which). The source of these receptors is a man aged 18 to 29 who had recovered from COVID-19.

The genes are TRBV12-3 or TRBV12-4 and TRBJ2-2; 8 bases are shared with TRBD2. CDR3 size: 13 residues. J gave up 6 bases and V 6 bases, and 3 bases lay outside the gene matches. CDR3 sequence reads: CASRGLASGELFF. In DNA form, the CDR3 reads TGTGCCAGCAGAGGACTAGCTTCCGGGGAGCTGTTTTTT.

V gene TRBV5-1 combines with J gene TRBJ2-1, with D hard to call. Germline V gene data show CDR1 as SGHRS and CDR2 as YFSETQ. The CDR3 extends over 16 amino acids. V was clipped by 0 bases and J by 3 bases, with 13 bases between them. The CDR3: CASSLGSVAVYNEQFF. CDR3 sequence (DNA): TGCGCCAGCAGCTTGGGCTCTGTCGCAGTCTACAATGAGCAGTTCTTC.

The V gene is TRBV7-9, the J gene TRBJ1-1; D remains unclear. The CDR3 contains 12 residues. Germline loops: CDR1 SEHNR, CDR2 FQNEAQ (reference sequence). The ends were cut back, 5 bases at V and 2 bases at J, with 6 bases in the middle. CDR3 protein: CASSTANTEAFF. CDR3 nucleotide sequence: TGTGCCAGCAGCACAGCAAACACTGAAGCTTTCTTT.

The chain has TRBV7-9 and TRBJ2-7; maybe TRBD2 (6 bases). The germline V and J ends were trimmed by 2 bases and 6 bases, with 17 bases remaining between them. Germline V CDR1 and CDR2: SEHNR, FQNEAQ (reference sequence). The CDR3 loop spans 15 amino acids. The CDR3 loop is CASSLSPGYGGEQYF. DNA of the CDR3: TGTGCCAGCAGCTTAAGTCCCGGCTACGGGGGCGAGCAGTACTTC.

V usage is TRBV19 and J usage is TRBJ2-5, with a weak D call TRBD2 (5 bases). There are 13 residues in the CDR3. V dropped 4 bases and J dropped 1 base, with 7 bases sitting between them. The V gene's germline CDR1 is LNHDA and CDR2 SQIVND (reference sequence). CDR3 coding DNA: TGTGCCAGTAGTAAGGCGGGCCAAGAGACCCAGTACTTC. Its translation: CASSKAGQETQYF.

To note about this clone: Other DNA sequences from this sample encode an identical CDR3 as well. This chain connects TRBV3-1 (or the pseudogene TRBV3-2) to TRBJ2-1; D uncertain. V lost 0 bases and J lost 0, with 6 bases in between. Per germline, CDR1 LGHDT and CDR2 YNNKEL (reference sequence). The CDR3 sequence is 15 residues long. This CDR3 reads CASSQEAGSYNEQFF. CDR3 sequence (DNA): TGTGCCAGCAGCCAAGAAGCCGGCTCCTACAATGAGCAGTTCTTC.

The chain recombines TRBV27 with TRBJ1-1, with D perhaps TRBD1 (5 bases). CDR3 length equals 14 residues. The V gene's germline CDR1 is MNHEY and CDR2 SMNVEV (reference sequence). The V end was cut by 3 bases, the J end by 5 bases, with 13 bases between. CDR3 DNA: TGTGCCAGCAGTTTGTGGGGGGGAGATACTGAAGCTTTCTTT. This gives the protein CASSLWGGDTEAFF.

As DNA, the CDR3 is TGTGCCAGCTCACCACAGGGGGCAGGGACCGGGGAGCTGTTTTTT. The encoded protein is CASSPQGAGTGELFF. The V gene is TRBV18, the J gene TRBJ2-2, with 7 bases aligning to TRBD1. The length of the CDR3 is 15 residues. Germline-derived CDR1 and CDR2 are KGHSH and LQKENI. V was clipped by 1 base and J by 5 bases; unmatched bases: 4.

V is TRBV4-1 and J is TRBJ1-1; D perhaps matches TRBD1 (6 bases). Trimming took 4 bases from V and 7 from J, leaving 19 bases between them. The CDR3 has 15 amino acids. Germline V gene lookup returns CDR1 MGHRA and CDR2 YSYEKL. DNA of the CDR3: TGCGCCAGCAGCCGCTCCGGGACACCACTGGGTGAAGCTTTCTTT. It yields the protein CASSRSGTPLGEAFF.

The chain uses TRBV30 and TRBJ1-5, with D tentatively TRBD1 (5 bases). With 0 bases removed from V and 4 bases from J, the gap between germline ends came to 16 bases. The V gene's germline CDR1 is GTSNPN and CDR2 SVGIG (reference sequence). The CDR3 consists of 16 residues. The CDR3 spells CAWSVSGGEGNQPQHF. CDR3 sequence (DNA): TGTGCCTGGAGTGTATCGGGGGGGGAGGGGAATCAGCCCCAGCATTTT.

In DNA, the CDR3 is TGTGCCAGCAGAGACAGGATGGTAGGCGAGCAGTACTTC. Protein product: CASRDRMVGEQYF. The gene calls are TRBV2 and TRBJ2-7; D may be TRBD1 (6 bases). V lost 6 bases to trimming and J lost 6 bases, with 15 bases between them. The CDR3 totals 13 residues. Germline CDR1 reads SNHLY; CDR2 reads FYNNEI.

The chain has TRBV27 and TRBJ1-1; D possibly corresponds to TRBD1 (6 bases). The CDR3 contains 13 residues. V lost 4 bases and J 2 bases, leaving 8 bases between the germline ends. Germline CDR1 and CDR2: MNHEY and SMNVEV (reference sequence). Written as DNA, the CDR3 is TGTGCCAGCAGTTGGGACAAAAACACTGAAGCTTTCTTT. This translates into CASSWDKNTEAFF.

The CDR3, as DNA: TGTGCCAGCAGCTCGAGGGACAGGGGGAACACTGAAGCTTTCTTT. The encoded protein is CASSSRDRGNTEAFF. The genes are TRBV13 and TRBJ1-1, with 10 bases matching TRBD1. V dropped 4 bases and J dropped 1; count of bases not matched to a gene: 3. The germline CDR1 and CDR2 sequences are PRHDT and FYEKMQ (reference sequence). The CDR3 extends over 15 amino acids.

The chain employs TRBV6-6 and TRBJ2-1; D might be TRBD2 (5 bases). V dropped 7 bases and J dropped 4 bases, with 17 bases sitting between them. Germline V gene data show CDR1 as MNHNY and CDR2 as SVGAGI (reference sequence). The CDR3 consists of 15 residues. The CDR3 spells CASTPSGDYYNEQFF. The CDR3 DNA follows: TGTGCCAGCACGCCGAGCGGAGATTATTACAATGAGCAGTTCTTC.

The chain is built from TRBV5-4 and TRBJ2-1; 8 bases line up with TRBD2. This CDR3 comprises 15 residues. Germline V gene data show CDR1 as SGHNT and CDR2 as YYREEE (reference sequence). Trimming took 6 bases from V and 0 from J; bases not matched to a gene: 5. The CDR3 protein is CASTPAGASYNEQFF. The DNA of the CDR3 is TGTGCCAGCACCCCAGCGGGAGCCTCCTACAATGAGCAGTTCTTC.

This chain connects TRBV12-3 or TRBV12-4 to TRBJ2-2; D might be TRBD2 (5 bases). V lost 3 bases, J lost 13 bases, and 9 bases lay in between. This CDR3 has 11 residues. CDR3 coding DNA: TGTGCCAGCAGTTTTCGAGGGTCGCTGTTTTTT. This sequence encodes CASSFRGSLFF.

The chain joins TRBV2 to TRBJ1-6; D remains ambiguous. This CDR3 comprises 12 residues. V lost 7 bases and J lost 12, with 13 bases in between. Germline values: CDR1 SNHLY, CDR2 FYNNEI. CDR3 in amino acids: CASKDFGQPLHF. The CDR3 nucleotides are TGTGCCAGCAAGGACTTTGGGCAACCCCTCCACTTT.

V and J are TRBV6-1 and TRBJ2-3; D is possibly TRBD1 (6 bases). Germline CDR1 and CDR2: MNHNS and SASEGT. CDR3 length: 14 residues. Deletions cut 0 bases from V and 4 bases from J, with 8 bases between. The DNA of the CDR3 is TGTGCCAGCAGTGAAGCACAGGGAGCAGATACGCAGTATTTT. It is translated as CASSEAQGADTQYF.

The chain has TRBV27 and TRBJ2-5; tentative D call: TRBD2 (5 bases). Germline CDR1 MNHEY, CDR2 SMNVEV (reference sequence). This CDR3 is built from 14 residues. Deletions cut 0 bases from V and 4 bases from J, with 9 bases between. The CDR3 coding sequence is TGTGCCAGCAGTTTATCAGGACGGGGAGAGACCCAGTACTTC. Amino acids: CASSLSGRGETQYF.

The genes are TRBV7-2 and TRBJ1-2; TRBD1 aligns across 7 bases. Per germline, CDR1 SGHTA and CDR2 FQGNSA. Unmatched junction bases numbered 5, after V lost 4 bases and J lost 0 bases. The CDR3 runs 15 residues. CDR3 in amino acids: CASSYRDRSNYGYTF. The CDR3 region has the DNA TGTGCCAGCAGCTACCGGGACAGATCTAACTATGGCTACACCTTC.

This clone occurred a few times. The chain links TRBV5-6 to TRBJ1-4; weak D call: TRBD1 (5 bases). V was cut by 2 bases and J by 4 bases, with 9 bases left in between. Germline V gives CDR1 SGHDT, CDR2 YYEEEE. The CDR3 is 14 residues long. The chain's CDR3 is CASSFQGVNEKLFF. The CDR3 region has the DNA TGTGCCAGCAGCTTTCAGGGTGTTAATGAAAAACTGTTTTTT.

This sequence joins TRBV7-8 and TRBJ1-4; D is perhaps TRBD1 (6 bases). Looked up from germline, CDR1 is SGHVS and CDR2 is FQNEAQ. CDR3 length: 14 amino acids. Trimming shortened V by 2 bases and J by 8 bases, and 12 bases separated the two germline ends. CDR3 sequence (DNA): TGTGCCAGCAGCTTAAAACAGGGCTGGGAAAAACTGTTTTTT. It yields the protein CASSLKQGWEKLFF.

The chain is built from TRBV11-2 and TRBJ2-7; 8 bases match TRBD1. J was trimmed by 4 bases and V by 2 bases; bases with no gene match: 13. The CDR3 runs to 17 residues. Germline V gene sequence: CDR1 SGHAT, CDR2 FQNNGV. CDR3 DNA sequence: TGTGCCAGCAGCTTACAGCCTCCTGGCAGGGGGCTATACGAGCAGTACTTC. Protein: CASSLQPPGRGLYEQYF.

This clone was seen once. This chain joins TRBV6-5 and TRBJ1-6; 7 bases agree with TRBD1. The CDR3 is 14 residues long. V lost 5 bases to trimming and J lost 10 bases; unmatched junction nucleotides: 8. The V gene's germline CDR1 is MNHEY and CDR2 SVGAGI. In nucleotides, the CDR3 is TGTGCCAGCAGTACAGACAGGGTCGGGTCACCCCTCCACTTT. This gives the protein CASSTDRVGSPLHF.

The genes are TRBV19 and TRBJ1-1; the D gene is possibly TRBD1 (5 bases). The CDR3 contains 17 residues. V was trimmed by 5 bases and J by 6 bases, leaving 25 bases between them. The germline gives CDR1 LNHDA, CDR2 SQIVND (reference sequence). CDR3 sequence (DNA): TGTGCCAGTAGTCCCAACGGTGAATCAGGGTTTAATGCTGAAGCTTTCTTT. Its protein product is CASSPNGESGFNAEAFF.

The rearrangement links TRBV2 to TRBJ1-1; D call uncertain. V dropped 7 bases and J dropped 1 base, with 13 bases sitting between them. The CDR3 sequence is 14 residues long. Germline V gives CDR1 SNHLY, CDR2 FYNNEI. The CDR3 coding sequence is TGTGCCAGCAAGTATTACAGTCCGAACACTGAAGCTTTCTTT. This gives the protein CASKYYSPNTEAFF.

The V gene is TRBV7-2, the J gene TRBJ1-1; TRBD1 is a possible D gene (5 bases). Trimming took 1 base from V and 4 from J, leaving 13 bases between them. The germline V gene has CDR1 SGHTA and CDR2 FQGNSA. The CDR3 runs 15 residues. The CDR3 here is CASSLGVGGGTEAFF. The CDR3 nucleotides are TGTGCCAGCAGCTTAGGGGTGGGCGGGGGCACTGAAGCTTTCTTT.

V and J are TRBV3-1 (or the pseudogene TRBV3-2) and TRBJ1-6; 8 positions match TRBD1. Germline CDR1 reads LGHDT; CDR2 reads YNNKEL (reference sequence). With V trimmed by 1 base and J by 9 bases, 8 bases remained unmatched. The length of the CDR3 is 16 residues. CDR3 amino acids: CASSQGTGRGGSPLHF. CDR3 nucleotide sequence: TGTGCCAGCAGCCAAGGGACAGGGCGCGGGGGTTCACCCCTCCACTTT.

The chain combines TRBV25-1 with TRBJ1-2; D is undetermined. Trimming removed 5 bases at V and 3 bases at J, with 19 bases between. CDR1 MGHDK and CDR2 SYGVNS come from the germline V gene. This CDR3 spans 16 amino acids. The CDR3 DNA is TGTGCCAGCAGTACAAACACGGCGGGCGGCTACTATGGCTACACCTTC. This codes for CASSTNTAGGYYGYTF.

The gene calls are TRBV5-1 and TRBJ1-2; 9 bases align to TRBD1. From germline, CDR1 is SGHRS and CDR2 YFSETQ. This CDR3 spans 14 amino acids. V gave up 0 bases and J gave up 7 bases; unmatched junction bases: 4. The CDR3 protein is CASSLDQTGGGYTF. For the CDR3, the DNA is TGCGCCAGCAGCTTGGACCAGACAGGGGGTGGCTACACCTTC.